The T cell receptor beta chain under discussion was sequenced for a study of shared clonotypes between healthy human individuals. Study-wide results and caveats: Approximately 5% was the fraction of naive CD4 clonotypes found shared across several donors.

Trimming at V came to 3 bases and at J to 5 bases, leaving 9 bases not matched to a gene. Germline V gene lookup returns CDR1 MDHEN and CDR2 SYDVKM. The CDR3 consists of 15 residues. The protocol was immunoSEQ multiplex PCR, while the TCRdb copy is restricted to in-frame clones and leaves out a portion. Of just over 2,000,000 clones listed, about 95% are singletons. Details on this clone: Its antigen remains unknown.

Naive CD8 cells comprised CD45RO-negative, CCR7-positively selected cells, excluding terminally differentiated effector memory CD45RA+ cells. Material for sequencing was naive CD8+ T cells sorted from blood. The J gene is TRBJ1-1, the V gene TRBV28; the match to TRBD1 covers 7 bases. The TCR comes from a man in his late teens or twenties in good health. CDR3 loop: CASSFTGALGTEAFF. CDR3 sequence (DNA): TGTGCCAGCAGTTTCACAGGGGCCCTAGGGACTGAAGCTTTCTTT.